Sequencing of this T cell receptor (beta chain) was carried out in a study of regulatory T cells in long-lasting Graves disease (dated by TCRdb to 2020 to 2023). With respect to the entire study: In the newly diagnosed Graves' disease group, patients had been taking antithyroid drugs for less than 3 months. Peripheral blood TCR sequencing and RNA sequencing compared persistent Graves' disease patients with newly diagnosed Graves' disease patients. The study was registered as a clinical trial and conducted in China. TCR sequencing covered 13 persistent and roughly 20 newly diagnosed Graves' disease patients, about 35 samples in total.

The CDR3 spans 15 residues, from the cysteine through the phenylalanine. The retained sequence is limited to the CDR3, 45 bases, with the frame set at the first base. The germline V gene (reference sequence) yields LNHDA for CDR1 and SQIVND for CDR2. Relative to germline, V is 6 bases shorter and J is 5 bases shorter, with 19 bases between their ends. The research as a whole found: Compared with newly diagnosed patients, patients with persistent Graves' disease had lower TCR Shannon entropy and fewer highly expanded clones, which suggests clonal expansion. Peripheral blood alone was examined, since thyroid tissue, which constituted the primary lesion, could not be accessed. Preferential use of TRBV28, TRBJ1-2 and TRBJ2-5 was observed in persistent disease, whereas TRBV20-1 and TRBJ2-1 were favored in newly diagnosed disease. Only the TCR beta chain was sequenced and analyzed. As a limitation, the authors acknowledged that the small sample size may reduce accuracy. Persistent patients shared more public clonotypes among themselves (around 2,500) than newly diagnosed patients did (approximately 970).

Library preparation used multiplex PCR. The sequencer listed for this sample is Illumina HiSeq 4000. CDR3 regions were amplified by Arm-PCR with iRepertoire HTBI primers to construct TCR beta libraries. Gel purification was performed on PCR products prior to sequencing. Per the source publication's procedure: Gene usage analysis of CDR3 amino acid clonotypes relied on the roughly 60 TRBV and around 14 TRBJ segments identified across samples. Filtered high-quality paired reads were merged into contigs using COPE and FqMerger. BLAST was used to align contigs to the IMGT TRBV, TRBD and TRBJ reference genes, and CDR3 was defined following IMGT. Highly expanded clones were defined as clonotypes with a frequency above 0.1%. Shannon entropy served as the measure of repertoire diversity, while the Gini coefficient captured V-J evenness. A clonotype found in more than one individual was treated as public. TCRdb reran the public reads through fastp at Q25 and MiXCR, keeping productive beta chains. Rows merge per CDR3 protein into single entries with the most common DNA and genes. What appears here as the V and J calls and clone size reflects TCRdb's work, not the paper's. Counted in this sample were fewer than 650,000 distinct CDR3 sequences; about 16% of them appeared once. 12% of the sample is in the top ten clones.

The label giving this sample's time point can be read as: newly diagnosed GD, antithyroid drugs for less than 3 months. RNA was extracted from PBMCs in TRIzol for both TCR sequencing and RNA sequencing. Graves' disease was diagnosed according to American Thyroid Association guidelines. The patients came from an endocrinology department in Xi'an, China. From each patient, around 8.3 milliliters of peripheral blood was collected into an EDTA anticoagulant tube. Ficoll Paque Plus density gradient separation was used to isolate PBMCs, and no additional T cell sorting was done. An Agilent 2100 Bioanalyzer and agarose gel were used to check RNA quality, and a NanoDrop 2000 was used to measure RNA concentration. Points on this clonotype: There is no known antigen for this receptor. Per-base quality was not reported, and no clone a single base away is much larger than it.

These sequences were also reported in another study, on T cells in Graves' hyperthyroidism and ophthalmopathy. Taken from the second paper: Graves' hyperthyroidism was defined as stable when no progression to ophthalmopathy occurred over 18 months of follow-up. Hyperthyroidism patients were newly diagnosed, with disease duration under 2 months, and aged 18 to 65 years. The study excluded patients with uncontrolled infections, other autoimmune diseases, pregnancy or lactation. Diagnoses were established on the basis of clinical symptoms, serum thyroxine and TRAb, thyroid ultrasound, and orbital computed tomography. For the first round of RT-PCR on the TCR CDR3, the HTBI primer set was used together with the Qiagen OneStep RT-PCR kit. Most expanded thyroid clonotypes (frequency above 0.001) were also detected in blood, a finding suggesting that blood repertoires may reflect thyroid immune responses. In cross-validation, a model built on a 13 V-J signature told ophthalmopathy apart from stable hyperthyroidism with 85% to 90% sensitivity and roughly 81% specificity, and in testing the same model reached 80%/75%. During validation, the model predicted progression to ophthalmopathy a median of roughly six months ahead of onset, with around 70% sensitivity and 72.22% specificity. To identify TCR V-J signatures that set the groups apart, the researchers used a discovery cohort of roughly 100 patients, made up of 40 to 45 with Graves' ophthalmopathy and 57 with stable Graves' hyperthyroidism. Prospective prediction of ophthalmopathy was tested in an independent validation cohort consisting of 18 hyperthyroidism patients and approximately 16 patients who later progressed to ophthalmopathy. The approximately 100 discovery patients were divided at random into training and test sets in a 7:3 ratio. In addition, the study compared T-cell repertoires in thyroid tissue and in blood from six Graves' hyperthyroidism patients. After sampling, hyperthyroidism patients received methimazole starting at 30 mg daily, and ophthalmopathy patients received high-dose intravenous methylprednisolone. Libraries were constructed in a second round of multiplex PCR, after which size selection and purification were performed. Libraries were sequenced paired-end with 100 bp reads on an Illumina HiSeq2000. SOAPnuke was used to process the raw data, removing reads that contained adapters or uncalled bases, had a mean Phred below 15, or lacked an exact match to the constant primer or identifier. COPE v1.2.5 was used to merge high-quality paired reads, and clonotypes were defined as unique nucleotide sequences. Clonotypes were aligned to IMGT TRBV, TRBD and TRBJ reference segments using MiTCR v1.1. The analysis included only V-J combinations with a frequency above 0.0001, which together covered 99.2% of the repertoires. A TCS score was defined as the ratio of F50 (clonal expansion) to E x V (chaos), with BLOSUM62-based TCRdist applied between CDR3 peptides within each V-J. Welch's t-statistics and random forest reduced several hundred V-J features to about 12, which were used in a naive Bayes classifier (R e1071). No statistical method was used to set the sample size in advance, and investigators knew the group allocation. The paper reports TCR Vbeta CDR3 sequencing of 140 or so peripheral blood samples: fewer than 50 ophthalmopathy, under 80 hyperthyroidism and approximately 17 progressor patients.

This chain is built from TRBV19 and TRBJ1-1, with no reliable assignment of the D segment. The sequencing here drew on peripheral blood mononuclear cells (PBMCs), taken at new diagnosis, from a patient treated with antithyroid drugs. This sequence originates from a man between 18 and 35 years old with Graves disease. Donor details come from another sample of the same person, matched by shared clones. This receptor carries the CDR3 CASSRLGGAKTEAFF. Here is the DNA: TGTGCCAGTAGCCGTCTTGGAGGCGCAAAGACTGAAGCTTTCTTT.